This T cell receptor (beta chain) stems from a study of cytomegalovirus exposure and HLA in healthy donors. PCR primers comprised 60 Vbeta and 13 Jbeta primers. TCRdb keeps only in-frame clones here, not all; method: immunoSEQ multiplex PCR. The sample's table shows over 100,000 clones. V shed 3 bases and J 3 bases; nucleotides not matched to a gene: 3. CDR1 and CDR2 from the germline V gene are SNHLY and FYNNEI. The CDR3 loop spans 15 amino acids. Sequenced sample: PBMCs. The V gene is TRBV2, the J gene TRBJ1-4, with 8 bases that match TRBD1. The sequence came from a man aged 18-30 years in good health and CMV-seronegative. CDR3 bases: TGTGCCAGCAGTGAGACAGGGGCTCCTAATGAAAAACTGTTTTTT. Encoded protein: CASSETGAPNEKLFF.